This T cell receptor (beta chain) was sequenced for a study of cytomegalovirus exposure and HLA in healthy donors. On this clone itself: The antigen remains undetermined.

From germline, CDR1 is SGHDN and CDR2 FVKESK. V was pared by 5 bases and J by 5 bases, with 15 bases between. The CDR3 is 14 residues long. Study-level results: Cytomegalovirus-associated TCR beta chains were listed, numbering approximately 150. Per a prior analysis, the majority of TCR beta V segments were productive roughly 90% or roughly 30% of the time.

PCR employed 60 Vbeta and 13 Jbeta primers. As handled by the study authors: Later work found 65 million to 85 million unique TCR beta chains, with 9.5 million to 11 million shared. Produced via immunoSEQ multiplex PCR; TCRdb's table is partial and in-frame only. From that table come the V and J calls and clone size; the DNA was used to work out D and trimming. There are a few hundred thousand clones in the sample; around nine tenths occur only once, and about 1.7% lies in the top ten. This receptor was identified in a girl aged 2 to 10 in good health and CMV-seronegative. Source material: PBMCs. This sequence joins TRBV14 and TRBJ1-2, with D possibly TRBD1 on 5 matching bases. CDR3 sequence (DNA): TGTGCCAGCAGCGCACAGGCCGTTGGTTATGGCTACACCTTC. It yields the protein CASSAQAVGYGYTF. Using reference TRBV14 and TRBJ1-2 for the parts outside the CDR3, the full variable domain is EAGVTQFPSHSVIEKGQTVTLRCDPISGHDNLYWYRRVMGKEIKFLLHFVKESKQDESGMPNNRFLAERTGGTYSTLKVQPAELEDSGVYFCASSAQAVGYGYTFGSGTRLTVV.